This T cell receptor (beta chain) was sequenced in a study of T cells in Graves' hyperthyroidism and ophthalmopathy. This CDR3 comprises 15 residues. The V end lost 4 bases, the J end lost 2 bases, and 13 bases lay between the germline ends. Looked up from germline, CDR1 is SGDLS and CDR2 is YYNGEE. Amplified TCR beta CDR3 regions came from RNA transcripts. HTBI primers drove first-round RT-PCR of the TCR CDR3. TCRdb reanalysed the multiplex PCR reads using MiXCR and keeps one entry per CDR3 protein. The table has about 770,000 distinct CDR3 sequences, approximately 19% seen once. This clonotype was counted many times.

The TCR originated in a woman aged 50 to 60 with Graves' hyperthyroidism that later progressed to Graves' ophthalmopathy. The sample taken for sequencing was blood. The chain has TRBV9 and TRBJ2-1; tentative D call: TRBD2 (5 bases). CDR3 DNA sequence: TGTGCCAGCAGCCCCGCCGGGGTTGCCTACAATGAGCAGTTCTTC. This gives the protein CASSPAGVAYNEQFF. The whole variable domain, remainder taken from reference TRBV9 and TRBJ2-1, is DSGVTQTPKHLITATGQRVTLRCSPRSGDLSVYWYQQSLDQGLQFLIQYYNGEERAKGNILERFSAQQFPDLHSELNLSSLELGDSALYFCASSPAGVAYNEQFFGPGTRLTVL.